This TCR beta chain is from a study of blood T cell repertoires in COVID-19. Study information: The samples span acute and convalescent COVID-19 from the United States, Italy and Spain. Sources were T cells, B-cell-depleted T cells, or PBMCs; the material itself was cDNA or gDNA.

CDR1 and CDR2 (germline): LNHDA, SQIVND (reference sequence). The CDR3 covers 16 residues. The V and J ends lost 8 bases and 5 bases, in that order; junction bases with no gene match: 16. Authors' processing steps: Reference gene primers were amplified, and this amplification served to estimate nucleated cell counts. The method was immunoSEQ multiplex PCR; TCRdb's version includes in-frame clones alone and lacks a portion of them. The D gene and trimming were derived from the DNA, and the V and J assignments and clone size from that table. In the table there are fewer than 200,000 clones, approximately 88% of which are singletons.

Source material: peripheral blood. The chain combines TRBV19 with TRBJ2-5; 8 nucleotides agree with TRBD2. This receptor was identified in a woman aged 55 to 70 who had recovered from COVID-19. CDR3 in DNA: TGTGCCAGTGGCCAGGCGGGGGGCTTGAATGTGGAGACCCAGTACTTC. Translated: CASGQAGGLNVETQYF.